The rows below give T cell receptor beta chains drawn from one sample of a study of T-cell reconstitution after alpha-beta-depleted transplantation in children. TCRdb re-analysed the PCR reads in MiXCR, keeping a single row per CDR3 protein. The table has approximately 200,000 distinct CDR3 sequences, 13% to 15% seen once. The material sequenced was PBMCs from the stem cell graft donor, taken from the stem cell graft. The receptors shown here come from a human donor who donated a stem cell graft to a child with acute lymphoblastic leukemia. Each CDR3 is given with its conserved first and last residue. A D gene is named only where the DNA matches it firmly. Some rows mark clone size as missing; the rest say once, few, many or name a class of expanded clone.

D	V	J	length	size	DNA	CDR3
-	TRBV11-2	TRBJ1-1	14	many	TGTGCCAGCAGCTTAAGCTGGGGAATCGCTGAAGCTTTCTTT	CASSLSWGIAEAFF
TRBD1	TRBV7-2	TRBJ2-7	15	many	TGTGCCAGCAGCCACCGGGGACAGGGGTCATACGAGCAGTACTTC	CASSHRGQGSYEQYF
TRBD2	TRBV12-3/TRBV12-4	TRBJ2-3	16	few	TGTGCCAGCAGTTTCCTAGCGGGAGGAAACACAGATACGCAGTATTTT	CASSFLAGGNTDTQYF
-	TRBV7-2	TRBJ2-3	14	many	TGTGCCAGCACCCTAGCGAGTCGCACAGATACGCAGTATTTT	CASTLASRTDTQYF
TRBD2	TRBV20-1	TRBJ2-7	16	many	TGCAGTGCTAGGGGGGGACTAGCGGGAGATCCCTACGAGCAGTACTTC	CSARGGLAGDPYEQYF
TRBD2	TRBV5-1	TRBJ2-1	16	-	TGCGCCAGCAGCTTGTCTAGCGGGAACCCCTACAATGAGCAGTTCTTC	CASSLSSGNPYNEQFF
-	TRBV11-3	TRBJ2-1	16	-	TGTGCCAGCAGCTTAGCCCTCGGGACTCGCTACAATGAGCAGTTCTTC	CASSLALGTRYNEQFF
TRBD1	TRBV20-1	TRBJ2-1	14	many	TGCAGTGCTAGAGGACAGGGGGGGTACAATGAGCAGTTCTTC	CSARGQGGYNEQFF
-	TRBV10-3	TRBJ1-2	13	-	TGTGCCATCAGTGAGACAGATAACTATGGCTACACCTTC	CAISETDNYGYTF
TRBD2	TRBV5-1	TRBJ2-7	15	many	TGCGCCAGCAGCAAAGTAGCGGGGGCGGCCTACGAGCAGTACTTC	CASSKVAGAAYEQYF
TRBD2	TRBV27	TRBJ2-1	19	-	TGTGCCAGCAGTTTGGGAGCGGGACCGATCGGGGGGGTATACAATGAGCAGTTCTTC	CASSLGAGPIGGVYNEQFF
TRBD2	TRBV29-1	TRBJ2-3	18	many	TGCAGCGCTCGACTCGGACTAGCGGGGCCCAAGGGTACAGATACGCAGTATTTT	CSARLGLAGPKGTDTQYF
TRBD1	TRBV12-3/TRBV12-4	TRBJ2-2	18	-	TGTGCCATCAGTTTAATTTCCGTCAGGGACAGACTCACCGGGGAGCTGTTTTTT	CAISLISVRDRLTGELFF
-	TRBV10-3	TRBJ1-4	13	many	TGTGCCATCAGTGAGGGGCCGGGGGAAAAACTGTTTTTT	CAISEGPGEKLFF
-	TRBV7-9	TRBJ2-2	16	many	TGTGCCAGCAGCTCGTACGTGGGCCTGAACACCGGGGAGCTGTTTTTT	CASSSYVGLNTGELFF
TRBD2	TRBV12-3/TRBV12-4	TRBJ2-7	15	many	TGTGCCAGCTCCGGGACTAGCGGGAGAATCTACGAGCAGTACTTC	CASSGTSGRIYEQYF
-	TRBV12-3/TRBV12-4	TRBJ1-5	12	few	TGTGCCAGCAGTCCCGACTTAGATCTCCAGCATTTT	CASSPDLDLQHF
-	TRBV29-1	TRBJ2-5	12	many	TGCAGCGTTGGCCAGCTGCAAGAGACCCAGTACTTC	CSVGQLQETQYF
-	TRBV29-1	TRBJ2-2	16	-	TGCAGCGTTGAAGATCGAAAGACAGGGAACACCGGGGAGCTGTTTTTT	CSVEDRKTGNTGELFF
-	TRBV5-1	TRBJ1-4	14	many	TGCGCCAGCAGCTTGGAAGGGTCCGAGGAAAAACTGTTTTTT	CASSLEGSEEKLFF
TRBD1	TRBV7-8	TRBJ1-5	18	few	TGTGCCAGCAGCATGGGACAGGCTAATTTGGCGGTTCCTCAGCCCCAGCATTTT	CASSMGQANLAVPQPQHF
-	TRBV27	TRBJ1-5	13	many	TGTGCCAGCTCGGTGTGGGGTAATCAGCCCCAGCATTTT	CASSVWGNQPQHF
-	TRBV9	TRBJ1-6	13	many	TGTGCCAGCAGCGGCAGTGTGTCTTCACCCCTCCACTTT	CASSGSVSSPLHF
TRBD2	TRBV11-3	TRBJ2-5	16	-	TGTGCCAGCAGCGAACGGGGGGCTAGCGGGCAGGAGACCCAGTACTTC	CASSERGASGQETQYF
-	TRBV12-3/TRBV12-4	TRBJ2-5	14	many	TGTGCCAGCAGTTTAGTAGCAGGGTGGGAGACCCAGTACTTC	CASSLVAGWETQYF
TRBD2	TRBV5-6	TRBJ2-1	16	many	TGTGCCAGCAGCCCCCTCAGGGCGGGAGGAAGTGATGAGCAGTTCTTC	CASSPLRAGGSDEQFF
TRBD2	TRBV5-1	TRBJ2-1	14	many	TGCGCCAGCAGCTTGTCGGGGGGGAGCAATGAGCAGTTCTTC	CASSLSGGSNEQFF